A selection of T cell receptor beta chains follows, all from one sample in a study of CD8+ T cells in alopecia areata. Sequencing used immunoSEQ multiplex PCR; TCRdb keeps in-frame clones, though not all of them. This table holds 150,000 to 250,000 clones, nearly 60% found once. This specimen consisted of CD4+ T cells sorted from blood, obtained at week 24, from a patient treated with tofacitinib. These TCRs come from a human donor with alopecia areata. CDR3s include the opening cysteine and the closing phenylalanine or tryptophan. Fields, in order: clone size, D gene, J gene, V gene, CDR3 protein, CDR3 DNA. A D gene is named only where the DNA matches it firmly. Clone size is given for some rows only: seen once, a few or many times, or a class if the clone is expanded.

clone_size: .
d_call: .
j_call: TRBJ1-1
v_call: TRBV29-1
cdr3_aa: CSVDGAGRGTEAFF
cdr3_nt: TGCAGCGTTGACGGGGCCGGCAGGGGCACTGAAGCTTTCTTT

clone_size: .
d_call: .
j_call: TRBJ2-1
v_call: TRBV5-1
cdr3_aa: CASSYGSYNEQFF
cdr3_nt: TGCGCCAGCAGCTACGGGAGTTACAATGAGCAGTTCTTC

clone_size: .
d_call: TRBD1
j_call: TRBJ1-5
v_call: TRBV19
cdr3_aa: CASSTGQGNQPQHF
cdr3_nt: TGTGCCAGTAGCACGGGACAGGGTAATCAGCCCCAGCATTTT

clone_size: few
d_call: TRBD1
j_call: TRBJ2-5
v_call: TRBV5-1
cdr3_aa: CASSFGGTGGETQYF
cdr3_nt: TGCGCCAGCAGCTTCGGGGGGACAGGGGGCGAGACCCAGTACTTC

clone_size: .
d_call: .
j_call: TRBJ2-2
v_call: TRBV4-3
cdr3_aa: CASSSGYTGELFF
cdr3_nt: TGCGCCAGCAGCTCAGGGTACACCGGGGAGCTGTTTTTT

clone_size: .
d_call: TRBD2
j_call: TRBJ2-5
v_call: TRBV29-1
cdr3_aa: CSVGTWGAGSQETQYF
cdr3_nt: TGCAGCGTTGGTACATGGGGAGCGGGGTCTCAAGAGACCCAGTACTTC

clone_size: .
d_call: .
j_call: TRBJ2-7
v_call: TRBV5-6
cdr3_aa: CASGRDFSYEQYF
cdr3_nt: TGTGCCAGCGGCAGAGATTTCTCCTACGAGCAGTACTTC

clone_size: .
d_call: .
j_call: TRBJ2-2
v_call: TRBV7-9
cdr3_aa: CASSTGRDSGITGELFF
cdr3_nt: TGTGCCAGCAGCACAGGAAGGGATAGCGGAATAACCGGGGAGCTGTTTTTT

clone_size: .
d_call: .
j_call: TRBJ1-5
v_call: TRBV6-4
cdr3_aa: CASSYDAGNQPQHF
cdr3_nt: TGTGCCAGCAGTTACGATGCAGGGAACCAGCCCCAGCATTTT

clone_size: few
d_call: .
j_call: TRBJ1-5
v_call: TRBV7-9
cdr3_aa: CASSPADQPQHF
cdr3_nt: TGTGCCAGCAGCCCAGCGGATCAGCCCCAGCATTTT

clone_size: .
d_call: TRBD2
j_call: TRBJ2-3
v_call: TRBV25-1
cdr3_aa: CASSDPREVTDTQYF
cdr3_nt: TGTGCCAGCAGTGACCCGCGGGAGGTTACAGATACGCAGTATTTT

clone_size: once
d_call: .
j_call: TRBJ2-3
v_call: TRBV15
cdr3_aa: CATRGVTDTQYF
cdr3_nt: TGTGCCACCCGCGGGGTCACAGATACGCAGTATTTT

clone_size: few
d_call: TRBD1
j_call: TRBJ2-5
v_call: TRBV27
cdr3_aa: CASSLTGGETQYF
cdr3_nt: TGTGCCAGCAGTTTGACAGGGGGGGAGACCCAGTACTTC

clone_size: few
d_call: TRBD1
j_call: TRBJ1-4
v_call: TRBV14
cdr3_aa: CASSQDDRGWREKLFF
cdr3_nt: TGTGCCAGCAGCCAGGACGACAGGGGTTGGCGTGAAAAACTGTTTTTT

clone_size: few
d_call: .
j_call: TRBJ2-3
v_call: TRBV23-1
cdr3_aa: CASSQFEYTDTQYF
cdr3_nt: TGCGCCAGCAGTCAGTTCGAATACACAGATACGCAGTATTTT

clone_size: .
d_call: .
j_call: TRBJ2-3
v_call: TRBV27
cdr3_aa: CASSLDGQGTQYF
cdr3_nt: TGTGCCAGCAGTTTAGATGGCCAAGGGACGCAGTATTTT

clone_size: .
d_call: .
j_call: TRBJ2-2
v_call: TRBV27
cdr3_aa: CASSLAGLASGELFF
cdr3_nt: TGTGCCAGCAGCCTGGCTGGGCTAGCTTCCGGGGAGCTGTTTTTT

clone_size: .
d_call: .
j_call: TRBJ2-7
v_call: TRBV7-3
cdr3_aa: CASSLLATGGEQYF
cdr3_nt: TGTGCCAGCAGCTTACTAGCGACTGGGGGCGAGCAGTACTTC

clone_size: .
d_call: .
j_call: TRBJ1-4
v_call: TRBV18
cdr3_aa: CASSPDGNEKLFF
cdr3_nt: TGTGCCAGCTCACCAGACGGGAATGAAAAACTGTTTTTT

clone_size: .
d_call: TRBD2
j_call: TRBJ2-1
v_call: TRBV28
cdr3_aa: CASSPAGTTRHEQFF
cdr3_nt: TGTGCCAGCAGCCCCGCCGGGACTACCCGGCATGAGCAGTTCTTC

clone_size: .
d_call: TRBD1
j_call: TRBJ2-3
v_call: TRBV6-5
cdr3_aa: CASSYSGGTGNTQYF
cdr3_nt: TGTGCCAGCAGTTACTCAGGGGGCACGGGAAATACGCAGTATTTT

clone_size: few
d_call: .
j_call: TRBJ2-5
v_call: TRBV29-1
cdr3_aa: CSVEGPAGAAQYF
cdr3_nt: TGCAGCGTTGAAGGTCCGGCCGGGGCGGCCCAGTACTTC

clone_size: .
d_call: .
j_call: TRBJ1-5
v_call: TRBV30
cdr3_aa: CASSGTNSNQPQHF
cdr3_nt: TGTGCCTCCTCCGGGACAAATAGCAATCAGCCCCAGCATTTT

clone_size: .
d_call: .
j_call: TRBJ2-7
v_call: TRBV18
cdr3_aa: CASSPNQGSGEQYF
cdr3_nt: TGTGCCAGCTCACCGAACCAGGGGTCAGGCGAGCAGTACTTC

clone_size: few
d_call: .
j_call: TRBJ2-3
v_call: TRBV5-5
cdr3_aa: CASSWASFTDTQYF
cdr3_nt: TGTGCCAGCAGCTGGGCTAGCTTCACAGATACGCAGTATTTT

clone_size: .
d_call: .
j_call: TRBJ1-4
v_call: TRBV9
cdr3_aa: CASSVMPDEKLFF
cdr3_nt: TGTGCCAGCAGCGTAATGCCGGATGAAAAACTGTTTTTT

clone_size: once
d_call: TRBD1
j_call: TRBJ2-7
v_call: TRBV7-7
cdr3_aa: CASSAAGTGGSYEQYF
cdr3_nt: TGTGCCAGCAGCGCCGCCGGGACAGGGGGCTCCTACGAGCAGTACTTC

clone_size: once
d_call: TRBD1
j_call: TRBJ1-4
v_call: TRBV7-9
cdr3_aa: CASSVPGTGYEKLFF
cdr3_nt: TGTGCCAGCAGCGTTCCCGGGACAGGATATGAAAAACTGTTTTTT

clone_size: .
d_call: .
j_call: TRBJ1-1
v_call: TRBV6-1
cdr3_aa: CASSERYTYAFF
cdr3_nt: TGTGCCAGCAGTGAACGGTACACATACGCTTTCTTT

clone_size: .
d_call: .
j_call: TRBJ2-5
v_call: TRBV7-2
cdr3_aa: CASSSRQTQYF
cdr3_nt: TGTGCCAGCAGCTCCCGCCAGACCCAGTACTTC

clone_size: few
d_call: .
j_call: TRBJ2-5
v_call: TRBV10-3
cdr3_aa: CAISGGQAGVHQETQYF
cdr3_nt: TGTGCCATCAGTGGGGGACAGGCGGGGGTACATCAAGAGACCCAGTACTTC

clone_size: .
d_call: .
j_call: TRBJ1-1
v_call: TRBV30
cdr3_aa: CAWSVLIGRNTEAFF
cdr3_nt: TGTGCCTGGAGTGTACTAATCGGGAGGAACACTGAAGCTTTCTTT

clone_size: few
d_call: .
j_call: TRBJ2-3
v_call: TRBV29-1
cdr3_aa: CSVDLPGPSTDTQYF
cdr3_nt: TGCAGCGTTGATCTTCCGGGACCTAGCACAGATACGCAGTATTTT

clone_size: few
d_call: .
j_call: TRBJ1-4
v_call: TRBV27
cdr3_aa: CASSPTRQEKKLFF
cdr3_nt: TGTGCCAGCAGTCCCACTAGACAGGAAAAAAAACTGTTTTTT

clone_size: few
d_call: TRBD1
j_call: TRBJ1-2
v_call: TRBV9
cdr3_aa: CASSPGTDLNYGYTF
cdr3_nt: TGTGCCAGCAGCCCCGGGACAGACCTAAACTATGGCTACACCTTC

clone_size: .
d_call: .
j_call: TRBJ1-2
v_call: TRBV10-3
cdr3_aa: CAISEEGGGYTF
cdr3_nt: TGTGCCATCAGTGAGGAGGGAGGCGGCTACACCTTC

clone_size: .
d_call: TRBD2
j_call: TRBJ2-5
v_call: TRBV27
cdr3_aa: CASKGGEGWETQYF
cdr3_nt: TGTGCCAGCAAAGGAGGGGAGGGTTGGGAGACCCAGTACTTC

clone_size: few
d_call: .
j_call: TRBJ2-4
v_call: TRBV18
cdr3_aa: CASSPDLGTKNIQYF
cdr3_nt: TGTGCCAGCTCACCAGATCTGGGGACCAAAAACATTCAGTACTTC

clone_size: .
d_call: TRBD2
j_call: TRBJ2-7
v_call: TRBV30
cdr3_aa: CACGTSGHEQYF
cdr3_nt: TGTGCCTGTGGGACTAGCGGCCACGAGCAGTACTTC

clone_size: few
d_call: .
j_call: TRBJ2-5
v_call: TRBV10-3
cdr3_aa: CAISESTRAQYF
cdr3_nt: TGTGCCATCAGTGAGTCGACGCGGGCCCAGTACTTC

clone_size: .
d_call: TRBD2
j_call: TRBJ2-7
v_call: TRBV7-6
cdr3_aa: CASSSGLAGTRRHF
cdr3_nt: TGTGCCAGCAGCTCGGGACTAGCGGGAACCCGGCGGCACTTC

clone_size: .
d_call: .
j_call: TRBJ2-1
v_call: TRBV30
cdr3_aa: CAWRPPGLTSYNEQFF
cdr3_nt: TGTGCCTGGAGACCCCCGGGACTTACCTCCTACAATGAGCAGTTCTTC

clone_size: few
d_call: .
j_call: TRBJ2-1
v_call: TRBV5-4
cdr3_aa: CASSLPNGLIPYNEQFF
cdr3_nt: TGTGCCAGCAGCCTACCTAACGGACTAATACCCTACAATGAGCAGTTCTTC

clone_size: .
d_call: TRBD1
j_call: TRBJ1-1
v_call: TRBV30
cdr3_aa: CAWSIQDRANTEAFF
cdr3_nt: TGTGCCTGGAGCATCCAGGACAGGGCGAACACTGAAGCTTTCTTT

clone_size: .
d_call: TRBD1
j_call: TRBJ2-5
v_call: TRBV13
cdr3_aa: CASSPTGQGLLQYF
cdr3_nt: TGTGCCAGCAGCCCGACGGGACAGGGGTTATTACAGTACTTC

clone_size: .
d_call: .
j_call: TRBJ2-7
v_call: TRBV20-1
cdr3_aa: CSAGAAEQYF
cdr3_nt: TGCAGTGCTGGGGCCGCGGAGCAGTACTTC

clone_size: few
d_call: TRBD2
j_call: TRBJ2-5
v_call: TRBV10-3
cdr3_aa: CASSTGTSEQETQYF
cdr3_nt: TGTGCCAGCAGCACCGGGACTAGCGAGCAAGAGACCCAGTACTTC

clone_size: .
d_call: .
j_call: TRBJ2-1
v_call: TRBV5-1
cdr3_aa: CASSLGRADEQFF
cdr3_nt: TGCGCCAGCAGCTTGGGGCGGGCTGATGAGCAGTTCTTC

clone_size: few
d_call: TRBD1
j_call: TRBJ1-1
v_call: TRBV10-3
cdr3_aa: CAISQTGEKAFF
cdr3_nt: TGTGCCATCAGTCAAACAGGGGAGAAAGCTTTCTTT

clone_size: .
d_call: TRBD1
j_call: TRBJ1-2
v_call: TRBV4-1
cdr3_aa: CASSHRDRGPYGYTF
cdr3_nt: TGCGCCAGCAGCCACCGGGACAGGGGGCCCTATGGCTACACCTTC

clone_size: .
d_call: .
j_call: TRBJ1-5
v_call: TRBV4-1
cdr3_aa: CASSQVTDHQPQHF
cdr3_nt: TGCGCCAGCAGCCAAGTGACGGACCATCAGCCCCAGCATTTT